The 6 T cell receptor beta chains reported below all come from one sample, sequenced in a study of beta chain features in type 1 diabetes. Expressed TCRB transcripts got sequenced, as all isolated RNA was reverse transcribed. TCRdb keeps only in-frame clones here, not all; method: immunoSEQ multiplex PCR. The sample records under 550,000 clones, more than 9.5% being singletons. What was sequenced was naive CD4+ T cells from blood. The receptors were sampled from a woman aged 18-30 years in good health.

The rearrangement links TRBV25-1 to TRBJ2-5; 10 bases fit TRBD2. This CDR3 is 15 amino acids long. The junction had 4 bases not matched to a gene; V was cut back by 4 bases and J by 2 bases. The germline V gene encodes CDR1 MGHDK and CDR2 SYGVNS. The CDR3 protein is CASSGRLAGQETQYF. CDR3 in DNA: TGTGCCAGCAGTGGCCGACTAGCGGGTCAAGAGACCCAGTACTTC.

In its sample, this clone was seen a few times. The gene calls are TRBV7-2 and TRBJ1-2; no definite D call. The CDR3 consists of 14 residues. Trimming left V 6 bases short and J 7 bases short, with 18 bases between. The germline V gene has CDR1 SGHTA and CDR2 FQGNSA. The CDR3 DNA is TGTGCCAGCAGTCTTGGCGTGGCAGCGGGTGGCTACACCTTC. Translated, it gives CASSLGVAAGGYTF. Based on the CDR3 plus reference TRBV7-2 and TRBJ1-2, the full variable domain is GAGVSQSPSNKVTEKGKDVELRCDPISGHTALYWYRQSLGQGLEFLIYFQGNSAPDKSGLPSDRFSAERTGGSVSTLTIQRTQQEDSAVYLCASSLGVAAGGYTFGSGTRLTVV.

CDR3: CASSAYGQFSEAFF. The CDR3 bases are TGTGCCAGCAGCGCCTATGGACAGTTCTCTGAAGCTTTCTTT. This chain uses TRBV6-5 with TRBJ1-1, with D possibly matching TRBD1 (6 bases). The ends were cut back, 6 bases at V and 6 bases at J, with 17 bases in the middle. There are 14 residues in the CDR3. The germline gives CDR1 MNHEY, CDR2 SVGAGI.

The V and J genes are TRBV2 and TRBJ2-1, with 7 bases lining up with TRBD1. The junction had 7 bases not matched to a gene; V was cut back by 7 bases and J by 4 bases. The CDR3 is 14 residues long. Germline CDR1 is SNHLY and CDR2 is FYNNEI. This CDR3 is CASILGQRYNEQFF. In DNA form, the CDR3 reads TGTGCCAGCATCCTGGGACAGCGATACAATGAGCAGTTCTTC.

The CDR3 reads CATSRENRVETQYF. The CDR3 nucleotides are TGTGCCACCAGCAGAGAAAACAGGGTAGAGACCCAGTACTTC. The J gene is TRBJ2-5, the V gene TRBV15; perhaps TRBD1 as D (6 bases). From germline, CDR1 is LNHNV and CDR2 YYDKDF (reference sequence). V lost 0 bases and J lost 4, with 9 bases in between. The CDR3 consists of 14 residues.

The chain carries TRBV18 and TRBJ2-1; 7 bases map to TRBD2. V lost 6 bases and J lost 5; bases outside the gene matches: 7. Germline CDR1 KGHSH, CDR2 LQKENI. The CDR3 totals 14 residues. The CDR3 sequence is CASSKSSGHNEQFF. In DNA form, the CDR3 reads TGTGCCAGCTCCAAGTCTAGCGGACACAATGAGCAGTTCTTC.